This T cell receptor (beta chain) was obtained from a study of blood T cell repertoires in COVID-19. Per the study methods: Estimation of nucleated cell counts was performed using reference gene primer amplification. Measured with immunoSEQ multiplex PCR; TCRdb has only the in-frame clones, and not every one. V and J calls and clone size are given by that table; D and trimming were obtained from the DNA. This table has some 100,000 clones, 80% to 90% appearing once. CDR3 length: 15 amino acids. The trim removed 4 bases at V and 8 bases at J, leaving 11 bases unmatched. CDR1 and CDR2 (germline): MNHEY, SVGAGI.

The sample taken for sequencing was peripheral blood. The chain carries TRBV6-5 and TRBJ2-1; 7 nucleotides match TRBD2. The clonotype comes from a human donor in a cohort sampled during active COVID-19. The chain's CDR3 is CASSWEGGSVYEQFF. The DNA for the CDR3 is TGTGCCAGCAGTTGGGAGGGCGGGAGTGTATATGAGCAGTTCTTC.